These 24 T cell receptor beta chains share one sample of origin, sequenced in a study of control samples from healthy donors and cancer patients. Generated by immunoSEQ multiplex PCR, the TCRdb table keeps only in-frame clones and is missing some. The data contain under 450,000 clones, around 90% of them seen just once; the ten biggest clones take up approximately 6.3%. The sample comprised PBMCs. These receptors were taken from a man aged 35-49 years with head and neck cancer.

This sequence joins TRBV3-1 (or the pseudogene TRBV3-2) and TRBJ2-1; 8 bases line up with TRBD2. The V gene's germline CDR1 is LGHDT and CDR2 YNNKEL (reference sequence). Trimming cost V 0 bases and J 9 bases; bases outside gene matches: 16. This CDR3 is built from 18 residues. DNA for the CDR3: TGTGCCAGCAGCCAAGAGCGGGGAACGGGAGGGCCCAACGGTGAGCAGTTCTTC. Translated, it gives CASSQERGTGGPNGEQFF.

The chain links TRBV5-6 to TRBJ2-5, with 9 nucleotides matching TRBD2. The germline CDR1 and CDR2 sequences are SGHDT and YYEEEE. The CDR3 loop spans 14 amino acids. V shed 0 bases, J shed 5 bases, and the junction held 2 bases outside the gene matches. The DNA for the CDR3 is TGTGCCAGCAGCTTGGGAGCGGGGGGTGAGACCCAGTACTTC. Its protein product is CASSLGAGGETQYF.

The rearrangement joins TRBV9 to TRBJ1-3, with 7 nucleotides matching TRBD1. Germline V gene sequence: CDR1 SGDLS, CDR2 YYNGEE. This CDR3 spans 14 amino acids. Trimming removed 5 bases from V and 6 bases from J; junction bases left unmatched: 8. CDR3 coding DNA: TGTGCCAGCAGGCCCCGACAGGGTTCAAACACCATATATTTT. Its protein is CASRPRQGSNTIYF.

The chain employs TRBV20-1 and TRBJ2-3; D is ambiguous. This CDR3 has 10 amino acids. Germline V gives CDR1 DFQATT, CDR2 SNEGSKA (reference sequence). Trimming pared 4 bases from V and 4 bases from J, leaving 3 bases between. Written as DNA, the CDR3 is TGCAGTGCTAAGGCAGATACGCAGTATTTT. Amino acid sequence: CSAKADTQYF.

The chain employs TRBV15 and TRBJ1-6; D is possibly TRBD1 (5 bases). This CDR3 is built from 14 residues. V was clipped by 3 bases and J by 8 bases, with 11 bases between them. Germline assignment: CDR1 LNHNV and CDR2 YYDKDF (reference sequence). The CDR3 protein is CATSRSRDYSPLHF. CDR3 bases: TGTGCCACCAGCAGGAGCCGGGACTATTCACCCCTCCACTTT.

The V gene is TRBV28, the J gene TRBJ1-2, with 7 nucleotides matching TRBD1. CDR3 length equals 13 residues. Germline CDR1 MDHEN, CDR2 SYDVKM. V was clipped by 6 bases and J by 10 bases; unmatched bases: 11. CDR3 nucleotide sequence: TGTGCCAGCAGGGTAACAGGGGACGCCCTCTACACCTTC. This sequence encodes CASRVTGDALYTF.

Remarks on this clone: Sequence at one end of the junction differs from germline and may be a read error. V and J are TRBV12-5 and TRBJ1-1; D call uncertain. CDR1 and CDR2 from the germline V gene are LGHNT and FRNRAP. This CDR3 contains 14 residues. The chain's CDR3 is CASVPPDGGTETFF. The CDR3 nucleotides are TGTGCTAGTGTTCCCCCGGACGGAGGCACTGAAACTTTCTTT.

The gene calls are TRBV28 and TRBJ2-3; D is perhaps TRBD2 (7 bases). The CDR3 loop spans 14 amino acids. The germline V and J ends were trimmed by 7 bases and 6 bases, with 17 bases remaining between them. Germline V gene data show CDR1 as MDHEN and CDR2 as SYDVKM. The CDR3 DNA reads as TGTGCCAGCATCCCCCGGGGGGCACCGGATACGCAGTATTTT. Its translation: CASIPRGAPDTQYF.

The V and J genes are TRBV11-1 and TRBJ2-1; no clear D. V was trimmed by 2 bases and J by 5 bases, leaving 7 bases between them. CDR3 length: 13 residues. CDR1 and CDR2 from the germline V gene are SGHAT and FQDESV (reference sequence). The CDR3 reads CASSLSLNNEQFF. The CDR3 DNA reads as TGTGCCAGCAGCTTAAGCCTCAACAATGAGCAGTTCTTC.

A note on this clone: The CDR3 ends on some other residue instead of the conserved phenylalanine or tryptophan, so this is likely a read error. CDR3 loop: CASSQDPRGQLRAEAFL. For the CDR3, the DNA is TGTGCCAGCAGCCAAGATCCTCGGGGGCAGTTGAGGGCTGAAGCTTTCCTT. The genes are TRBV4-2 and TRBJ1-1; tentative D call: TRBD1 (6 bases). V lost 0 bases and J 6 bases, leaving 20 bases between the germline ends. The CDR3 length is 17 residues. Germline-derived CDR1 and CDR2 are LGHNA and YNFKEQ.

The V call is TRBV27, the J call TRBJ2-7, with a possible D match to TRBD2 (5 bases). Germline lookup yields CDR1 MNHEY and CDR2 SMNVEV (reference sequence). Trimming pared 3 bases from V and 3 bases from J, leaving 12 bases between. This CDR3 contains 14 residues. This chain's CDR3 is CASSFSKRDYEQYF. CDR3 DNA: TGTGCCAGCAGTTTCTCAAAACGGGACTACGAGCAGTACTTC.

V usage is TRBV5-4 and J usage is TRBJ2-1, with 7 bases fitting TRBD2. Germline values: CDR1 SGHNT, CDR2 YYREEE (reference sequence). With V trimmed by 0 bases and J by 7 bases, 10 bases remained unmatched. This CDR3 region has 16 residues. The DNA of the CDR3 is TGTGCCAGCAGCTTGGGAGCTAGCGGACTACAAAATGAGCAGTTCTTC. Amino acids: CASSLGASGLQNEQFF.

A remark on this clone: Other DNA sequences within the sample encode an identical CDR3. J is TRBJ1-2 and V is TRBV27; 7 positions match TRBD1. This CDR3 is built from 13 residues. Germline CDR1 reads MNHEY; CDR2 reads SMNVEV (reference sequence). Germline trimming cut 3 bases from V and 2 bases from J; bases unmatched to any gene: 0. The CDR3 DNA reads TGTGCCAGCAGTTTGGGACAGAACTATGGCTACACCTTC. Translating it yields CASSLGQNYGYTF.

The chain recombines TRBV27 with TRBJ1-5; weak D call: TRBD1 (6 bases). Germline values: CDR1 MNHEY, CDR2 SMNVEV (reference sequence). There are 14 residues in the CDR3. V lost 3 bases and J lost 9, with 15 bases in between. In DNA form, the CDR3 reads TGTGCCAGCAGTTTCGGTGACAGGACCCTGCCCCAGCATTTT. Its protein is CASSFGDRTLPQHF.

The chain joins TRBV27 to TRBJ2-2; tentatively, D is TRBD1 or TRBD2 (5 bases each). The germline V gene encodes CDR1 MNHEY and CDR2 SMNVEV (reference sequence). The CDR3 length is 17 residues. Trimming stripped 3 bases from V and 2 bases from J, with 16 bases between. The CDR3 DNA reads as TGTGCCAGCAGTTTGTACTCCGGGACCCCAAACACCGGGGAGCTGTTTTTT. It is translated as CASSLYSGTPNTGELFF.

V is TRBV5-1 and J is TRBJ2-7, with 8 bases aligning to TRBD1. Trimming removed 5 bases from V and 4 bases from J; junction bases left unmatched: 8. This CDR3 region has 14 residues. Germline assignment: CDR1 SGHRS and CDR2 YFSETQ. The CDR3 DNA sequence: TGCGCCAGCAGTTACCGGGACAGGACTTACGAGCAGTACTTC. It translates to CASSYRDRTYEQYF.

V and J are TRBV19 and TRBJ2-4; possibly TRBD2 for D (6 bases). Trimming cost V 3 bases and J 8 bases, with 17 bases left between them. CDR1 and CDR2 from the germline V gene are LNHDA and SQIVND (reference sequence). The CDR3 totals 15 residues. For the CDR3, the DNA is TGTGCCAGTAGTATGGGGCCAGGGCGGGATTACATTCAGTACTTC. It codes for CASSMGPGRDYIQYF.

The chain recombines TRBV11-2 with TRBJ1-5, with D unresolved. The V end was cut by 0 bases, the J end by 6 bases, with 6 bases between. The CDR3 is 13 residues long. Germline loops: CDR1 SGHAT, CDR2 FQNNGV. For the CDR3, the DNA is TGTGCCAGCAGCTTAGATTCTGGTCAGCCCCAGCATTTT. Its translation is CASSLDSGQPQHF.

This clone has only one observation. The chain uses TRBV28 and TRBJ2-2, with D possibly TRBD2 on 5 matching bases. Germline V lookup: CDR1 MDHEN, CDR2 SYDVKM. The V and J ends lost 5 bases and 0 bases respectively, with 13 bases between them. The CDR3 extends over 16 amino acids. The CDR3 loop reads CASSLVRRANTGELFF. DNA for the CDR3: TGTGCCAGCAGTCTAGTTCGGCGGGCGAACACCGGGGAGCTGTTTTTT. The whole variable domain, filled in from reference TRBV28 and TRBJ2-2, reads DVKVTQSSRYLVKRTGEKVFLECVQDMDHENMFWYRQDPGLGLRLIYFSYDVKMKEKGDIPEGYSVSREKKERFSLILESASTNQTSMYLCASSLVRRANTGELFFGEGSRLTVL.

The genes are TRBV20-1 and TRBJ2-7, with D perhaps matching TRBD2 (5 bases). V was shortened by 3 bases and J by 4 bases, with 16 bases between the two germline ends. The germline gives CDR1 DFQATT, CDR2 SNEGSKA (reference sequence). The CDR3 extends over 14 amino acids. The CDR3 region is CSASSAGERYEQYF. The CDR3 region has the DNA TGCAGTGCTAGTTCCGCTGGGGAGAGGTACGAGCAGTACTTC.

The chain recombines TRBV30 with TRBJ2-2; D perhaps matches TRBD2 (5 bases). V dropped 4 bases and J dropped 4 bases, with 10 bases sitting between them. This CDR3 has 13 residues. Germline V gene lookup returns CDR1 GTSNPN and CDR2 SVGIG (reference sequence). The CDR3 reads CAWKGRGTGELFF. DNA of the CDR3: TGTGCCTGGAAAGGGAGAGGCACCGGGGAGCTGTTTTTT. Full variable domain (missing parts from reference TRBV30 and TRBJ2-2): SQTIHQWPATLVQPVGSPLSLECTVEGTSNPNLYWYRQAAGRGLQLLFYSVGIGQISSEVPQNLSASRPQDRQFILSSKKLLLSDSGFYLCAWKGRGTGELFFGEGSRLTVL.

This clone was seen a single time. This chain links TRBV28 with TRBJ1-2, with 7 bases aligning to TRBD1. The CDR3 totals 15 residues. Germline assignment: CDR1 MDHEN and CDR2 SYDVKM. The J segment lost 3 bases and the V segment lost 6 bases, leaving 10 bases of the junction unmatched. For the CDR3, the DNA is TGTGCCAGCAGACCCGGGGACAGCATATACTATGGCTACACCTTC. Its protein product is CASRPGDSIYYGYTF.

V usage is TRBV6-5 and J usage is TRBJ1-2; 7 nucleotides align to TRBD1. The length of the CDR3 is 14 residues. J was trimmed by 3 bases and V by 1 base; bases with no gene match: 2. CDR1 MNHEY and CDR2 SVGAGI come from the germline V gene. The CDR3 sequence is CASSYLQGYYGYTF. CDR3 bases: TGTGCCAGCAGTTACTTACAGGGGTACTATGGCTACACCTTC.

The rearrangement links TRBV6-2 or TRBV6-3 to TRBJ1-5; D may be TRBD1 (5 bases). The germline V gene encodes CDR1 MNHEY and CDR2 SVGEGT. V was clipped by 4 bases and J by 3 bases, with 16 bases between them. The CDR3 runs 16 residues. The CDR3 DNA reads as TGTGCCAGCAGTTCCACCCCCGGGGGAGACAATCAGCCCCAGCATTTT. Its protein product is CASSSTPGGDNQPQHF.